The clone carrying this T cell receptor (beta chain) came up a few times. The source of the sample is a study of beta chain features in type 1 diabetes. The whole isolated RNA underwent reverse transcription, so sequencing captured expressed TCRB transcripts. Sequencing used immunoSEQ multiplex PCR; TCRdb keeps in-frame clones, though not all of them. The sample yields about 140,000 clones, roughly 10% seen once. CDR3 size: 11 residues. Trimming shortened V by 3 bases and J by 6 bases, and 8 bases separated the two germline ends. Germline CDR1 and CDR2: DFQATT and SNEGSKA (reference sequence). This rearrangement joins TRBV20-1 to TRBJ1-2; D is unresolved. This receptor was obtained from a man aged 18-30 years in good health. The sample was naive CD4+ T cells from blood. The CDR3 sequence: CSARTGNGYTF. CDR3 coding DNA: TGCAGTGCTAGGACCGGGAATGGCTACACCTTC.